Listed here is a single T cell receptor (beta chain). Its antigen is currently unknown. A junction boundary mismatches the germline segment, possibly from a read error. Three rounds of nested PCR, following a modified ARM-PCR protocol, produced the TCRbeta library. One entry per CDR3 protein, called by TCRdb with MiXCR from the multiplex PCR reads. The table lists approximately 79,000 distinct CDR3 sequences, around 76% of them singletons. The data derive from a study of tumor and adjacent non-tumor tissue in lung cancer. Study information: Samples averaged around 3.9 million productive TCRbeta reads each.

RNA was extracted from bulk tissue without any cell sorting. This non-tumor lung sample came from over 3 cm beyond the tumor edge. Chemotherapy-naive patients with new lung cancer underwent thoracic surgery in China, August–late 2014. Study-level results: Tumor tissue had significantly higher TCR diversity than normal lung.

CDR1 is SQVTM, CDR2 ANQGSEA, per germline. The CDR3 runs to 13 residues. The specimen sequenced was distant non-tumor lung tissue. The chain couples TRBV29-1 to TRBJ2-5; D call uncertain. The sequence was obtained from a man between 65 and 85 years old with non-small cell lung cancer. This CDR3 is CCVTDTFQETQYF. Written as DNA, the CDR3 is TGCTGCGTAACAGACACGTTCCAAGAGACACAGTACTTC.